This T cell receptor beta chain was documented in a study of beta chain features in type 1 diabetes. General study findings and limits: A potential influence of HLA type upon TCRB rearrangement remained unresolved herein. Patients' naive, central memory and Treg TCRB repertoires seemed closer to one another than those of healthy donors.

This clone was seen a handful of times. What it recognizes is unknown. Distinct nucleotide sequences in the sample also encode this CDR3. Per the germline V gene, CDR1 is SGHTA and CDR2 is FQGNSA. The CDR3 extends over 15 amino acids. V gave up 2 bases and J gave up 0 bases, with 8 bases separating them. The study reverse transcribed the entire isolated RNA, so it sequenced expressed TCRB transcripts. Using immunoSEQ multiplex PCR, the repertoire was profiled, and TCRdb retains in-frame clones only, with some absent. The data show 810,000 or so clones, around a sixth seen once. Over 95% purity was reached by all sorted populations.

The chain is built from TRBV7-2 and TRBJ2-1, with D possibly matching TRBD2 (5 bases). The origin of this receptor is a woman between 18 and 29 years old in good health. The sequencing input was naive CD4+ T cells from blood. CDR3 protein: CASSLLGGSYNEQFF. The CDR3 DNA reads as TGTGCCAGCAGCTTATTAGGAGGCTCCTACAATGAGCAGTTCTTC.